The TCR beta chain described here comes from a study of blood T cell repertoires in COVID-19. The table came from immunoSEQ multiplex PCR; TCRdb's copy has only in-frame clones and leaves some out. The sample holds roughly 360,000 clones, roughly 90% seen once. V gave up 7 bases and J gave up 6 bases, with 15 bases separating them. This CDR3 is 13 amino acids long. CDR1 is MDHEN, CDR2 SYDVKM, per germline. This TCR came from a woman in her thirties with acute COVID-19. Sequenced sample: PBMCs or T cells enriched from blood (not recorded which). The rearrangement joins TRBV28 to TRBJ1-2; D is possibly TRBD1 (5 bases). In DNA, the CDR3 is TGTGCCAGCACCACGTGGGGGGGGGATGGCTACACCTTC. Translation: CASTTWGGDGYTF.